A single sample is the source of the 28 T cell receptor beta chains below, sequenced in a study of blood T cell repertoires in COVID-19. The protocol was immunoSEQ multiplex PCR, while the TCRdb copy is restricted to in-frame clones and leaves out a portion. Among roughly 24,000 clones listed, around 90% were seen once. The sample was peripheral blood. The source is a man aged 70 or older in a cohort sampled during active COVID-19.

This clone was seen only once. The chain employs TRBV6-1 and TRBJ2-4, with 9 bases lining up with TRBD1. CDR3 length equals 18 residues. The V gene end was trimmed by 0 bases and the J gene end by 6 bases; junction bases not matched to a gene: 12. In germline, CDR1 is MNHNS, CDR2 SASEGT. CDR3 nucleotides: TGTGCCAGCAGTGAAGCTAGGGGGACGACAGGGGGGTCAAACATTCAGTACTTC. Amino acids: CASSEARGTTGGSNIQYF.

This clone appeared once. J is TRBJ1-2 and V is TRBV7-8; 8 nucleotides agree with TRBD1. CDR3 length equals 15 residues. Germline V gene sequence: CDR1 SGHVS, CDR2 FQNEAQ. The trim removed 5 bases at V and 2 bases at J, leaving 7 bases unmatched. The DNA of the CDR3 is TGTGCCAGCAGCGCCCGGGGACAGGCAAACTATGGCTACACCTTC. This encodes CASSARGQANYGYTF.

The J gene is TRBJ1-1, the V gene TRBV28; 7 bases line up with TRBD1. J lost 5 bases, V lost 8 bases, and 8 bases had no gene match. This CDR3 spans 13 amino acids. Germline CDR1 reads MDHEN; CDR2 reads SYDVKM. This CDR3 is CASRVQGETEAFF. Here the CDR3 DNA reads TGTGCCAGCCGGGTGCAGGGGGAAACTGAAGCTTTCTTT.

V is TRBV6-6 and J is TRBJ2-7, with TRBD2 matching over 8 bases. CDR1 is MNHNY and CDR2 is SVGAGI in the germline V gene (reference sequence). With V trimmed by 8 bases and J by 1 base, 10 bases remained unmatched. The CDR3 covers 15 residues. CDR3 bases: TGTGCCAGCCTGCTGAGCGGGAGAGGGTCCTACGAGCAGTACTTC. Protein: CASLLSGRGSYEQYF.

The rearrangement links TRBV11-2 to TRBJ2-3, with 13 bases fitting TRBD2. The length of the CDR3 is 17 residues. Germline CDR1 SGHAT, CDR2 FQNNGV. V was clipped by 1 base and J by 5 bases; unmatched bases: 6. This CDR3 is CASSLGRTSGSGDTQYF. CDR3 nucleotides: TGTGCCAGCAGCTTAGGAAGGACTAGCGGGAGTGGAGATACGCAGTATTTT.

This rearrangement joins TRBV28 to TRBJ1-2; TRBD1 aligns across 7 bases. Germline lookup yields CDR1 MDHEN and CDR2 SYDVKM. This CDR3 region has 13 residues. V shed 3 bases and J 7 bases; nucleotides not matched to a gene: 5. The CDR3 is CASSFGDSRGYTF. CDR3 coding DNA: TGTGCCAGCAGTTTCGGGGACAGCCGTGGCTACACCTTC.

To note about this clone: Relative to the germline gene, one junction end is altered; a read error may explain this. V and J are TRBV6-5 and TRBJ1-4; the D is unclear. The CDR3 length is 13 residues. In germline, CDR1 is MNHEY, CDR2 SVGAGI. The CDR3 spells CASSYDQNGKLFF. DNA for the CDR3: TGTGCCAGCAGTTATGATCAGAATGGAAAACTGTTTTTT.

The rearrangement joins TRBV24-1 to TRBJ1-5; no definite D call. With 5 bases removed from V and 0 bases from J, the gap between germline ends came to 7 bases. The CDR3 is 14 amino acids. Germline V gene lookup returns CDR1 KGHDR and CDR2 SFDVKD. The CDR3 nucleotides are TGTGCCACCAGTGGACTGATTAGCAATCAGCCCCAGCATTTT. Translation: CATSGLISNQPQHF.

This CDR3 is CASSPTPGQGRYGYTF. DNA of the CDR3: TGTGCCAGCAGTCCTACCCCCGGACAGGGTCGCTATGGCTACACCTTC. The chain is built from TRBV27 and TRBJ1-2, with TRBD1 matching 8 bases. CDR1 is MNHEY, CDR2 SMNVEV, per germline (reference sequence). The V segment lost 5 bases and the J segment 4 bases; nucleotides outside the gene matches: 12. This CDR3 spans 16 amino acids.

The chain recombines TRBV12-3 or TRBV12-4 with TRBJ2-1; 7 bases line up with TRBD1. The V gene end was trimmed by 8 bases and the J gene end by 9 bases; junction bases not matched to a gene: 10. This CDR3 region has 13 residues. The CDR3 region is CASLRGLGGEQFF. CDR3 DNA: TGTGCCAGCCTGAGGGGGCTTGGGGGTGAGCAGTTCTTC.

The rearrangement links TRBV11-1 to TRBJ2-3; D unresolved. Germline V lookup: CDR1 SGHAT, CDR2 FQDESV (reference sequence). V was clipped by 3 bases and J by 6 bases, with 16 bases between them. This CDR3 comprises 15 residues. The CDR3 is CASSFSMGRPDTQYF. DNA for the CDR3: TGTGCCAGCAGCTTCTCCATGGGCCGGCCCGATACGCAGTATTTT. The full variable domain, rest sourced from reference TRBV11-1 and TRBJ2-3, is EAEVAQSPRYKITEKSQAVAFWCDPISGHATLYWYRQILGQGPELLVQFQDESVVDDSQLPKDRFSAERLKGVDSTLKIQPAELGDSAMYLCASSFSMGRPDTQYFGPGTRLTVL.

The V call is TRBV5-5, the J call TRBJ2-6, with 10 bases that match TRBD1. With 0 bases clipped from V and 0 bases from J, the junction kept 3 bases outside the gene matches. The CDR3 totals 18 residues. Germline-derived CDR1 and CDR2 are SGHKS and YYEKEE (reference sequence). CDR3 DNA: TGTGCCAGCAGCTTGGGGACAGGGGGGAACTCTGGGGCCAACGTCCTGACTTTC. Translation gives CASSLGTGGNSGANVLTF.

The V call is TRBV5-1, the J call TRBJ2-3, with 9 bases lining up with TRBD1. CDR1 and CDR2 (germline): SGHRS, YFSETQ. V was clipped by 4 bases and J by 3 bases; unmatched bases: 3. The CDR3 loop spans 14 amino acids. CDR3 sequence (DNA): TGCGCCAGCAGCCTCGGGACAGGGACAGATACGCAGTATTTT. It specifies CASSLGTGTDTQYF.

This clone was counted only a few times. This chain uses TRBV4-2 with TRBJ2-7; 7 nucleotides match TRBD2. The CDR3 totals 15 residues. V shed 1 base, J shed 1 base, and the junction held 4 bases outside the gene matches. Germline lookup yields CDR1 LGHNA and CDR2 YNFKEQ. The CDR3: CASSQAQGLSYEQYF. The CDR3 nucleotides read TGTGCCAGCAGCCAAGCGCAGGGACTATCCTACGAGCAGTACTTC.

The chain is built from TRBV5-1 and TRBJ1-2, with D tentatively TRBD1 (6 bases). Germline CDR1 is SGHRS and CDR2 is YFSETQ. The CDR3 loop spans 15 amino acids. The ends were cut back, 4 bases at V and 1 base at J, with 14 bases in the middle. CDR3 sequence (DNA): TGCGCCAGCAGCAAATCGGGACACCTTAACTATGGCTACACCTTC. Protein sequence: CASSKSGHLNYGYTF. Full variable domain (missing parts from reference TRBV5-1 and TRBJ1-2): KAGVTQTPRYLIKTRGQQVTLSCSPISGHRSVSWYQQTPGQGLQFLFEYFSETQRNKGNFPGRFSGRQFSNSRSEMNVSTLELGDSALYLCASSKSGHLNYGYTFGSGTRLTVV.

The chain employs TRBV4-3 and TRBJ2-3; 10 positions agree with TRBD2. J was trimmed by 1 base and V by 3 bases; bases with no gene match: 7. CDR1 is LGHNA, CDR2 YSLEER, per germline. The CDR3 sequence is 17 residues long. The CDR3 sequence is CASSQETGTSGTDTQYF. CDR3 bases: TGCGCCAGCAGCCAGGAGACCGGGACTAGCGGCACAGATACGCAGTATTTT.

This chain links TRBV4-1 with TRBJ2-5, with 11 bases aligning to TRBD1. CDR1 MGHRA and CDR2 YSYEKL come from the germline V gene. The V segment lost 1 base and the J segment 4 bases; nucleotides outside the gene matches: 2. The CDR3 has 15 amino acids. The CDR3 reads CASSQAGQGGETQYF. CDR3 nucleotides: TGCGCCAGCAGCCAAGCGGGACAGGGGGGAGAGACCCAGTACTTC.

In this sample, this clone turned up a few times. V is TRBV7-8 and J is TRBJ2-7; a possible D gene is TRBD2 (6 bases). This CDR3 comprises 13 residues. Germline CDR1 reads SGHVS; CDR2 reads FQNEAQ. The V gene lost 7 bases and the J gene lost 3 bases, with 13 bases spanning the gap. The CDR3 reads CASTLGGGYEQYF. In DNA form, the CDR3 reads TGTGCCAGCACGCTCGGGGGTGGCTACGAGCAGTACTTC. The full variable domain, rest sourced from reference TRBV7-8 and TRBJ2-7, is GAGVSQSPRYKVAKRGQDVALRCDPISGHVSLFWYQQALGQGPEFLTYFQNEAQLDKSGLPSDRFFAERPEGSVSTLKIQRTQQEDSAVYLCASTLGGGYEQYFGPGTRLTVT.

This chain links TRBV15 with TRBJ2-3; D uncertain. This CDR3 spans 14 amino acids. V was shortened by 8 bases and J by 0 bases, with 12 bases between the two germline ends. CDR1 and CDR2 (germline): LNHNV, YYDKDF (reference sequence). The CDR3 coding sequence is TGTGCCACCGCACAGCAGATTAGCACAGATACGCAGTATTTT. It specifies CATAQQISTDTQYF.

The chain uses TRBV28 and TRBJ2-7, with TRBD1 as a possible D gene (6 bases). Germline V gene data show CDR1 as MDHEN and CDR2 as SYDVKM. The CDR3 runs 16 residues. V was trimmed by 4 bases and J by 2 bases, leaving 18 bases between them. The CDR3 nucleotides read TGTGCCAGCAGTTCGTATCCCGGGACATTAACCTACGAGCAGTACTTC. This sequence encodes CASSSYPGTLTYEQYF. Full variable domain (outside the CDR3, taken from reference TRBV28 and TRBJ2-7): DVKVTQSSRYLVKRTGEKVFLECVQDMDHENMFWYRQDPGLGLRLIYFSYDVKMKEKGDIPEGYSVSREKKERFSLILESASTNQTSMYLCASSSYPGTLTYEQYFGPGTRLTVT.

The chain is built from TRBV27 and TRBJ2-3, with 13 nucleotides matching TRBD2. The germline V gene encodes CDR1 MNHEY and CDR2 SMNVEV (reference sequence). Trimming took 5 bases from V and 2 from J; bases not matched to a gene: 7. The length of the CDR3 is 17 residues. This chain's CDR3 is CASSRRGLAGNTDTQYF. The CDR3 DNA reads TGTGCCAGCAGTCGACGGGGACTAGCGGGGAACACAGATACGCAGTATTTT.

The DNA for the CDR3 is TGTGCCAGCAGCCCCCGTGTCGCAGAGAACACTGAAGCTTTCTTT. It codes for CASSPRVAENTEAFF. The chain combines TRBV9 with TRBJ1-1, with unresolved D. The V end lost 4 bases, the J end lost 1 base, and 14 bases lay between the germline ends. This CDR3 region has 15 residues. From germline, CDR1 is SGDLS and CDR2 YYNGEE. Combining the CDR3 with reference TRBV9 and TRBJ1-1 gives the whole variable domain DSGVTQTPKHLITATGQRVTLRCSPRSGDLSVYWYQQSLDQGLQFLIQYYNGEERAKGNILERFSAQQFPDLHSELNLSSLELGDSALYFCASSPRVAENTEAFFGQGTRLTVV.

The chain combines TRBV18 with TRBJ2-6; D is ambiguous. CDR1 and CDR2 from the germline V gene are KGHSH and LQKENI. V was pared by 3 bases and J by 0 bases, with 18 bases between. The CDR3 contains 19 residues. The CDR3 sequence is CASSPPFYTPLSGANVLTF. DNA for the CDR3: TGTGCCAGCTCACCCCCCTTCTATACTCCCCTCTCTGGGGCCAACGTCCTGACTTTC. Drawing the rest from reference TRBV18 and TRBJ2-6, the complete variable domain is NAGVMQNPRHLVRRRGQEARLRCSPMKGHSHVYWYRQLPEEGLKFMVYLQKENIIDESGMPKERFSAEFPKEGPSILRIQQVVRGDSAAYFCASSPPFYTPLSGANVLTFGAGSRLTVL.

The chain couples TRBV28 to TRBJ1-1; D possibly corresponds to TRBD1 (6 bases). Trimming took 6 bases from V and 4 from J, leaving 15 bases between them. Germline CDR1 is MDHEN and CDR2 is SYDVKM. The CDR3 extends over 14 amino acids. The CDR3: CASRPLRGGTEAFF. The CDR3 DNA follows: TGTGCCAGCAGACCCCTACGAGGGGGCACTGAAGCTTTCTTT.

The rearrangement joins TRBV18 to TRBJ1-1; 7 bases agree with TRBD1. The germline gives CDR1 KGHSH, CDR2 LQKENI. The CDR3 totals 16 residues. J lost 3 bases, V lost 5 bases, and 12 bases had no gene match. The CDR3 spells CASSSTLQGKDTEAFF. Written as DNA, the CDR3 is TGTGCCAGCTCATCAACCTTACAGGGGAAAGACACTGAAGCTTTCTTT.

The chain carries TRBV29-1 and TRBJ2-7; TRBD1 agrees at 7 bases. CDR1 and CDR2 (germline): SQVTM, ANQGSEA. Trimming removed 6 bases from V and 7 bases from J; junction bases left unmatched: 6. The CDR3 spans 11 residues. The CDR3 loop reads CSVYAGGEQYF. CDR3 in DNA: TGCAGCGTATACGCAGGGGGAGAGCAGTACTTC.

This chain uses TRBV7-8 with TRBJ1-2, with 7 bases matching TRBD1. With V trimmed by 1 base and J by 4 bases, 9 bases remained unmatched. CDR3 size: 16 residues. Looked up from germline, CDR1 is SGHVS and CDR2 is FQNEAQ. The CDR3 is CASSLVLHRGVYGYTF. CDR3 bases: TGTGCCAGCAGCTTAGTGTTGCACAGGGGCGTCTATGGCTACACCTTC. The entire variable domain, with the rest obtained from reference TRBV7-8 and TRBJ1-2, is as follows: GAGVSQSPRYKVAKRGQDVALRCDPISGHVSLFWYQQALGQGPEFLTYFQNEAQLDKSGLPSDRFFAERPEGSVSTLKIQRTQQEDSAVYLCASSLVLHRGVYGYTFGSGTRLTVV.

The chain couples TRBV3-1 (or the pseudogene TRBV3-2) to TRBJ1-6; the match to TRBD1 covers 9 bases. The J segment lost 10 bases and the V segment lost 4 bases, leaving 5 bases of the junction unmatched. This CDR3 spans 14 amino acids. In germline, CDR1 is LGHDT, CDR2 YNNKEL (reference sequence). The DNA for the CDR3 is TGTGCCAGCAGCCCGGGACAGGGTGAGTCACCCCTCCACTTT. Translated: CASSPGQGESPLHF.